The 28 T cell receptor beta chains below come from one sample, sequenced in a study of blood T cell repertoires in COVID-19. The data were produced by immunoSEQ multiplex PCR, yet TCRdb's version contains in-frame clones alone and is incomplete. The profile shows around 310,000 clones, 88% of them singletons. The sample was PBMCs or T cells enriched from blood (not recorded which). Receptor source: a man aged 25 to 40 who had recovered from COVID-19.

A word on this clone: The sample holds other DNA sequences that translate to the same CDR3. The gene calls are TRBV5-1 and TRBJ2-5, with 10 bases that match TRBD1. The CDR3 length is 13 residues. With 3 bases clipped from V and 4 bases from J, the junction kept 0 bases outside the gene matches. CDR1 and CDR2 from the germline V gene are SGHRS and YFSETQ. CDR3 sequence: CASSWTGGETQYF. CDR3 bases: TGCGCCAGCAGCTGGACAGGGGGAGAGACCCAGTACTTC.

This clone occurred once. V gene TRBV27 combines with J gene TRBJ2-5, with D maybe TRBD1 (6 bases). V lost 6 bases to trimming and J lost 5 bases, with 16 bases between them. This CDR3 has 14 residues. Germline CDR1 reads MNHEY; CDR2 reads SMNVEV (reference sequence). Written as DNA, the CDR3 is TGTGCCAGCAGCCTCGGGACAACGAGGGAGACCCAGTACTTC. Protein sequence: CASSLGTTRETQYF.

This clone was detected once. The rearrangement joins TRBV7-9 to TRBJ2-7; 7 positions agree with TRBD1. J lost 5 bases, V lost 1 base, and 2 bases had no gene match. Looked up from germline, CDR1 is SEHNR and CDR2 is FQNEAQ (reference sequence). CDR3 size: 13 residues. CDR3 nucleotide sequence: TGTGCCAGCAGCTTAGGACAGGGAAACGAGCAGTACTTC. Translated, it gives CASSLGQGNEQYF.

This chain joins TRBV29-1 and TRBJ1-1; weak D call: TRBD1 (6 bases). V was cut by 6 bases and J by 5 bases, with 19 bases left in between. CDR1 SQVTM and CDR2 ANQGSEA come from the germline V gene. CDR3 size: 14 residues. CDR3 nucleotides: TGCAGCGTGGGGGATACAGGGTTGGGGACTGAAGCTTTCTTT. It specifies CSVGDTGLGTEAFF.

This clone occurred a few times. The chain has TRBV5-1 and TRBJ2-1, with D possibly matching TRBD1 (5 bases). In germline, CDR1 is SGHRS, CDR2 YFSETQ. Trimming took 4 bases from V and 8 from J, leaving 13 bases between them. The CDR3 spans 13 residues. The CDR3: CASSPTPGYEQFF. The CDR3 coding sequence is TGCGCCAGCAGCCCCACCCCAGGGTATGAGCAGTTCTTC.

The V gene is TRBV9, the J gene TRBJ2-7; 8 positions agree with TRBD2. CDR1 is SGDLS, CDR2 YYNGEE, per germline. The CDR3 totals 14 residues. Losses at the gene ends were 0 bases for V and 6 bases for J; bases not matched to a gene: 5. In DNA, the CDR3 is TGTGCCAGCAGCGTAGGAGCGGGGGACGCCGAGCAGTACTTC. Its translation is CASSVGAGDAEQYF.

V gene TRBV28 combines with J gene TRBJ1-6; D call uncertain. The CDR3 loop spans 15 amino acids. Trimming took off 1 base at V and 4 bases at J, with 8 bases between the two ends. CDR1 is MDHEN, CDR2 SYDVKM, per germline. The CDR3 DNA follows: TGTGCCAGCAGTTTATCCCACAGATATAATTCACCCCTCCACTTT. This sequence encodes CASSLSHRYNSPLHF.

The chain links TRBV6-5 to TRBJ1-1, with 12 bases identical to TRBD1. CDR3 length: 16 amino acids. In germline, CDR1 is MNHEY, CDR2 SVGAGI. J gave up 8 bases and V 4 bases, and 11 bases lay outside the gene matches. CDR3 coding DNA: TGTGCCAGCAGTTCCCCGGGACAGGGGGCCTCATTAGAAGCTTTCTTT. Translated: CASSSPGQGASLEAFF.

This clone has just a few counts. The chain has TRBV7-9 and TRBJ1-2; TRBD1 is a possible D gene (6 bases). The V end was cut by 7 bases, the J end by 3 bases, with 15 bases between. The germline V gene encodes CDR1 SEHNR and CDR2 FQNEAQ (reference sequence). The CDR3 consists of 14 residues. The DNA of the CDR3 is TGTGCCAGCAAGGCGGGGGCGACCGACTATGGCTACACCTTC. This encodes CASKAGATDYGYTF.

V is TRBV5-1 and J is TRBJ1-2, with D tentatively TRBD1 (5 bases). CDR3 length equals 15 residues. Germline loops: CDR1 SGHRS, CDR2 YFSETQ. The germline V and J ends were trimmed by 4 bases and 0 bases, with 13 bases remaining between them. For the CDR3, the DNA is TGCGCCAGCAGCCAGGGACTCGGCGCTAACTATGGCTACACCTTC. Protein sequence: CASSQGLGANYGYTF.

The genes are TRBV5-1 and TRBJ2-5, with 15 bases aligning to TRBD2. CDR1 is SGHRS and CDR2 is YFSETQ in the germline V gene. This CDR3 comprises 17 residues. V lost 3 bases to trimming and J lost 7 bases; unmatched junction nucleotides: 10. This CDR3 is CASSYWTSGGAVGTQYF. In DNA, the CDR3 is TGCGCCAGCAGCTACTGGACTAGCGGGGGGGCCGTTGGGACCCAGTACTTC.

This clone has just a few counts. V usage is TRBV10-1 and J usage is TRBJ1-2, with a possible D match to TRBD1 (6 bases). In germline, CDR1 is WNHNN, CDR2 SYGVQD (reference sequence). CDR3 length equals 14 residues. V dropped 5 bases and J dropped 3 bases, with 13 bases sitting between them. The CDR3 DNA follows: TGCGCCAGCAGTCCCAGGGGTTATGACTATGGCTACACCTTC. Amino acids: CASSPRGYDYGYTF.

This clone showed up just once. V is TRBV5-1 and J is TRBJ1-3; the match to TRBD1 covers 10 bases. The germline V gene encodes CDR1 SGHRS and CDR2 YFSETQ. The ends lost 3 bases at V and 1 base at J; junction bases unmatched: 10. This CDR3 is built from 18 residues. The CDR3 coding sequence is TGCGCCAGCAGCTCGAAACCGGGACAGGGGTTTTCTGGAAACACCATATATTTT. It translates to CASSSKPGQGFSGNTIYF.

This sequence joins TRBV6-5 and TRBJ2-7; 7 bases are shared with TRBD1. V gave up 6 bases and J gave up 0 bases; unmatched junction bases: 5. This CDR3 contains 14 residues. Germline CDR1 and CDR2: MNHEY and SVGAGI. CDR3 sequence (DNA): TGTGCCAGCAGACAGGACAGGTTCTCCTACGAGCAGTACTTC. As protein: CASRQDRFSYEQYF.

The J gene is TRBJ2-7, the V gene TRBV27, with 7 bases aligning to TRBD1. The CDR3 is 12 amino acids. The V gene end was trimmed by 6 bases and the J gene end by 3 bases; junction bases not matched to a gene: 2. Germline V lookup: CDR1 MNHEY, CDR2 SMNVEV (reference sequence). The CDR3, as DNA: TGTGCCAGCAGCTACAGGGGCTACGAGCAGTACTTC. Amino acids: CASSYRGYEQYF.

The chain carries TRBV2 and TRBJ1-5, with D unresolved. From germline, CDR1 is SNHLY and CDR2 FYNNEI. This CDR3 contains 13 residues. Between the trimmed V and J ends, which lost 4 bases and 7 bases, there was a span of 11 bases. The DNA of the CDR3 is TGTGCCAGCAGTGGGGAGAGGGAACAGCCCCAGCATTTT. It translates to CASSGEREQPQHF.

The chain joins TRBV28 to TRBJ2-5; 7 nucleotides agree with TRBD1. The CDR3 extends over 15 amino acids. The germline V gene encodes CDR1 MDHEN and CDR2 SYDVKM. V was clipped by 4 bases and J by 5 bases; unmatched bases: 10. The CDR3 region is CASSSPPRRGETQYF. The CDR3 DNA reads TGTGCCAGCAGTTCCCCTCCCCGCAGGGGGGAGACCCAGTACTTC.

V and J are TRBV30 and TRBJ1-5; TRBD1 agrees at 7 bases. CDR1 and CDR2 from the germline V gene are GTSNPN and SVGIG (reference sequence). This CDR3 comprises 13 residues. The junction had 5 bases not matched to a gene; V was cut back by 4 bases and J by 5 bases. CDR3 in amino acids: CAWTRGHDQPQHF. The DNA for the CDR3 is TGTGCCTGGACTAGGGGGCACGATCAGCCCCAGCATTTT. The complete variable domain, with remaining parts taken from reference TRBV30 and TRBJ1-5, reads SQTIHQWPATLVQPVGSPLSLECTVEGTSNPNLYWYRQAAGRGLQLLFYSVGIGQISSEVPQNLSASRPQDRQFILSSKKLLLSDSGFYLCAWTRGHDQPQHFGDGTRLSIL.

This clone was seen just once. This sequence joins TRBV2 and TRBJ1-4; 10 positions agree with TRBD1. Germline V gives CDR1 SNHLY, CDR2 FYNNEI. After removal of 5 bases from V and 8 bases from J, the junction contained 5 bases not matched to a gene. The CDR3 spans 14 residues. CDR3 protein: CASSSGTGDEKLFF. Written as DNA, the CDR3 is TGTGCCAGCAGTTCCGGGACAGGGGACGAAAAACTGTTTTTT. Full variable domain (missing parts from reference TRBV2 and TRBJ1-4): EPEVTQTPSHQVTQMGQEVILRCVPISNHLYFYWYRQILGQKVEFLVSFYNNEISEKSEIFDDQFSVERPDGSNFTLKIRSTKLEDSAMYFCASSSGTGDEKLFFGSGTQLSVL.

The rearrangement links TRBV5-4 to TRBJ1-3, with 8 bases aligning to TRBD1. CDR1 is SGHNT and CDR2 is YYREEE in the germline V gene (reference sequence). This CDR3 spans 14 amino acids. V gave up 4 bases and J gave up 2 bases; unmatched junction bases: 2. This CDR3 is CASSQQGAGNTIYF. The CDR3 nucleotides read TGTGCCAGCAGCCAACAGGGGGCTGGAAACACCATATATTTT.

The rearrangement uses TRBV4-1 and TRBJ1-3; no firm D call. Germline V CDR1 and CDR2: MGHRA, YSYEKL. Trimming cost V 0 bases and J 1 base, with 7 bases left between them. CDR3 length: 15 amino acids. The CDR3 is CASSQDSRSGNTIYF. CDR3 coding DNA: TGCGCCAGCAGCCAAGATTCGAGATCTGGAAACACCATATATTTT.

The chain links TRBV2 to TRBJ2-5; 7 nucleotides agree with TRBD1. CDR3 length: 14 amino acids. The trim removed 6 bases at V and 4 bases at J, leaving 8 bases unmatched. Per germline, CDR1 SNHLY and CDR2 FYNNEI. In nucleotides, the CDR3 is TGTGCCAGCAGCCGGGAAGGGGGCACAGAGACCCAGTACTTC. This codes for CASSREGGTETQYF.

V is TRBV28 and J is TRBJ2-5, with D possibly TRBD1 on 5 matching bases. The CDR3 has 16 amino acids. V was cut by 2 bases and J by 1 base, with 14 bases left in between. Germline V CDR1 and CDR2: MDHEN, SYDVKM. CDR3 in amino acids: CASSLKGPEIQETQYF. The CDR3 DNA reads as TGTGCCAGCAGTTTAAAGGGGCCGGAGATCCAAGAGACCCAGTACTTC.

V is TRBV28 and J is TRBJ1-1, with TRBD1 matching 7 bases. Germline trimming cut 6 bases from V and 0 bases from J; bases unmatched to any gene: 10. Germline V gene lookup returns CDR1 MDHEN and CDR2 SYDVKM. CDR3 length: 16 amino acids. CDR3 amino acids: CASRPTDRVLNTEAFF. CDR3 in DNA: TGTGCCAGCAGACCTACCGACAGGGTATTGAACACTGAAGCTTTCTTT.

J is TRBJ1-1 and V is TRBV19, with D maybe TRBD1 (6 bases). Between the trimmed V and J ends, which lost 1 base and 1 base, there was a span of 13 bases. The germline gives CDR1 LNHDA, CDR2 SQIVND (reference sequence). The CDR3 length is 16 residues. The CDR3 region has the DNA TGTGCCAGTAGTATAGGAACAGGGTTTCCGAACACTGAAGCTTTCTTT. Translation: CASSIGTGFPNTEAFF.

The chain is built from TRBV2 and TRBJ2-7, with TRBD1 matching 7 bases. V lost 5 bases and J lost 4; bases outside the gene matches: 11. The CDR3 spans 15 residues. CDR1 is SNHLY and CDR2 is FYNNEI in the germline V gene. CDR3 amino acids: CASSHEWDRIYEQYF. CDR3 coding DNA: TGTGCCAGCAGTCACGAGTGGGACAGAATTTACGAGCAGTACTTC.

The chain employs TRBV9 and TRBJ1-2; tentatively, D is TRBD1 (6 bases). The CDR3 totals 14 residues. V was shortened by 5 bases and J by 2 bases, with 13 bases between the two germline ends. Germline V gene lookup returns CDR1 SGDLS and CDR2 YYNGEE. CDR3 nucleotide sequence: TGTGCCAGCAGTGAACAGGGACAAAACTATGGCTACACCTTC. This sequence encodes CASSEQGQNYGYTF.

This chain joins TRBV28 and TRBJ2-7; D might be TRBD1 (6 bases). Deletions cut 4 bases from V and 1 base from J, with 14 bases between. The CDR3 is 15 residues long. Germline CDR1 MDHEN, CDR2 SYDVKM. CDR3 amino acids: CASSSRQALSYEQYF. The DNA of the CDR3 is TGTGCCAGCAGTTCGCGACAGGCCTTGTCCTACGAGCAGTACTTC.